These 23 T cell receptor beta chains share one sample of origin, sequenced in a study of shared T cell receptors in the human thymus. Libraries were prepared by immunoSEQ multiplex PCR; TCRdb keeps only in-frame clonotypes and omits some of them. Altogether approximately 730,000 clones are present, 70% to 90% being singletons, with the ten largest covering roughly 0.01%. The sample was also linked to a second study, of human thymus T cells.

Sequenced: thymocytes. These receptors originate from a girl under three years old with a congenital heart defect.

The rearrangement joins TRBV7-2 to TRBJ2-7; TRBD1 might be the D (6 bases). With 1 base removed from V and 2 bases from J, the gap between germline ends came to 15 bases. Germline V gives CDR1 SGHTA, CDR2 FQGNSA. This CDR3 comprises 16 residues. The CDR3 nucleotides are TGTGCCAGCAGCTTAGGCCCACTCGACAGGACCTACGAGCAGTACTTC. This codes for CASSLGPLDRTYEQYF.

This rearrangement joins TRBV19 to TRBJ2-3, with 9 bases identical to TRBD2. The CDR3 is 20 amino acids. The V gene end was trimmed by 2 bases and the J gene end by 0 bases; junction bases not matched to a gene: 15. The V gene's germline CDR1 is LNHDA and CDR2 SQIVND (reference sequence). CDR3 loop: CASSIQGFERGEPSTDTQYF. The DNA of the CDR3 is TGTGCCAGTAGTATACAGGGTTTCGAGCGGGGGGAACCTAGCACAGATACGCAGTATTTT.

J is TRBJ2-3 and V is TRBV27; D call uncertain. The CDR3 spans 15 residues. V shed 1 base and J shed 4 bases, with 12 bases lying between them. Germline CDR1 reads MNHEY; CDR2 reads SMNVEV (reference sequence). The CDR3 loop reads CASSLYAARADTQYF. The CDR3 nucleotides read TGTGCCAGCAGTTTATATGCAGCCCGGGCAGATACGCAGTATTTT.

In its sample, this clone was seen a few times. This chain joins TRBV6-6 and TRBJ2-5; 13 positions match TRBD2. Looked up from germline, CDR1 is MNHNY and CDR2 is SVGAGI (reference sequence). There are 15 residues in the CDR3. The trim removed 6 bases at V and 3 bases at J, leaving 4 bases unmatched. The DNA of the CDR3 is TGTGCCAGCAGCCCCGGACTAGCGGGGGAAGAGACCCAGTACTTC. Protein product: CASSPGLAGEETQYF.

J is TRBJ2-7 and V is TRBV28, with D perhaps TRBD1 (5 bases). Trimming pared 6 bases from V and 2 bases from J, leaving 17 bases between. Germline loops: CDR1 MDHEN, CDR2 SYDVKM. The CDR3 runs 15 residues. CDR3 region: CASSLPLGRAYEQYF. The DNA for the CDR3 is TGTGCCAGCAGCTTACCCTTGGGCAGGGCCTACGAGCAGTACTTC.

The chain is built from TRBV10-1 and TRBJ2-3; no clear D. Germline lookup yields CDR1 WNHNN and CDR2 SYGVQD (reference sequence). Trimming cost V 3 bases and J 0 bases, with 4 bases left between them. CDR3 size: 13 residues. The CDR3 coding sequence is TGCGCCAGCAGTGATCCAAGCACAGATACGCAGTATTTT. Its translation is CASSDPSTDTQYF.

The V gene is TRBV11-2, the J gene TRBJ1-3; TRBD1 is a possible D gene (5 bases). Per germline, CDR1 SGHAT and CDR2 FQNNGV. V was cut by 0 bases and J by 8 bases, with 11 bases left in between. This CDR3 has 14 amino acids. The CDR3 nucleotides read TGTGCCAGCAGCTTAGATCCAAGGGGTTACACCATATATTTT. This gives the protein CASSLDPRGYTIYF.

In the case of this clone: One junction end does not reproduce the germline sequence, and a read error may be involved. The chain recombines TRBV30 with TRBJ2-7, with 7 bases fitting TRBD2. Looked up from germline, CDR1 is GTSNPN and CDR2 is SVGIG (reference sequence). The CDR3 consists of 14 residues. The CDR3 is CAWRPHDGGDDLRF. The CDR3 nucleotides are TGTGCCTGGAGACCTCACGATGGGGGGGACGACCTAAGGTTC.

The genes are TRBV5-1 and TRBJ2-1, with 11 bases lining up with TRBD1. V shed 4 bases, J shed 3 bases, and the junction held 9 bases outside the gene matches. The CDR3 runs 17 residues. Germline V gene data show CDR1 as SGHRS and CDR2 as YFSETQ. The CDR3 nucleotides read TGCGCCAGCAGCGAGGACAGGGGGCAGATTGTCTACAATGAGCAGTTCTTC. Encoded protein: CASSEDRGQIVYNEQFF.

This sequence joins TRBV6-1 and TRBJ2-2; D not resolved. Germline V gene sequence: CDR1 MNHNS, CDR2 SASEGT. The CDR3 length is 14 residues. V was trimmed by 2 bases and J by 1 base, leaving 5 bases between them. CDR3 coding DNA: TGTGCCAGCAGTGAATCTTGGAACACCGGGGAGCTGTTTTTT. This translates into CASSESWNTGELFF.

The chain uses TRBV2 and TRBJ1-1, with a tentative D call TRBD1 (5 bases). Germline assignment: CDR1 SNHLY and CDR2 FYNNEI. The CDR3 spans 15 residues. V lost 3 bases, J lost 0 bases, and 11 bases lay in between. The CDR3 loop is CASSDRVIVNTEAFF. The DNA of the CDR3 is TGTGCCAGCAGTGACAGGGTTATAGTGAACACTGAAGCTTTCTTT. The entire variable domain, with the rest obtained from reference TRBV2 and TRBJ1-1, is as follows: EPEVTQTPSHQVTQMGQEVILRCVPISNHLYFYWYRQILGQKVEFLVSFYNNEISEKSEIFDDQFSVERPDGSNFTLKIRSTKLEDSAMYFCASSDRVIVNTEAFFGQGTRLTVV.

V usage is TRBV27 and J usage is TRBJ1-1; 8 bases match TRBD1. CDR1 is MNHEY and CDR2 is SMNVEV in the germline V gene (reference sequence). This CDR3 is 17 amino acids long. The ends lost 5 bases at V and 8 bases at J; junction bases unmatched: 19. The CDR3 spells CASSPLGQGRWDSEAFF. Here the CDR3 DNA reads TGTGCCAGCAGTCCTCTCGGACAGGGAAGATGGGACTCCGAAGCTTTCTTT.

The V and J genes are TRBV27 and TRBJ2-3, with TRBD2 matching over 10 bases. Trimming at V came to 0 bases and at J to 2 bases, leaving 5 bases not matched to a gene. Germline CDR1 reads MNHEY; CDR2 reads SMNVEV (reference sequence). There are 17 residues in the CDR3. The CDR3 nucleotides read TGTGCCAGCAGTTTATCCCTAGCGGGGGCACCCACAGATACGCAGTATTTT. Protein product: CASSLSLAGAPTDTQYF.

CDR3 coding DNA: TGTGCCAGCAGCCAGGGACTAGCGGGGAGAAGCTCCTACGAGCAGTACTTC. Translating gives CASSQGLAGRSSYEQYF. V and J are TRBV4-2 and TRBJ2-7; 13 nucleotides line up with TRBD2. The J segment lost 0 bases and the V segment lost 3 bases, leaving 5 bases of the junction unmatched. This CDR3 spans 17 amino acids. The V gene's germline CDR1 is LGHNA and CDR2 YNFKEQ.

The rearrangement uses TRBV11-2 and TRBJ1-1; possible D gene TRBD1, 5 bases. The CDR3 covers 15 residues. Trimming removed 4 bases at V and 5 bases at J, with 17 bases between. Germline assignment: CDR1 SGHAT and CDR2 FQNNGV. The CDR3 DNA reads as TGTGCCAGCAGCTCGTCCCTTTGGGGCCAGACTGAAGCTTTCTTT. This gives the protein CASSSSLWGQTEAFF.

V and J are TRBV27 and TRBJ1-4, with D unresolved. Trimming stripped 7 bases from V and 0 bases from J, with 21 bases between. Germline V gives CDR1 MNHEY, CDR2 SMNVEV (reference sequence). The CDR3 consists of 18 residues. The CDR3 nucleotides read TGTGCCAGCACCTCCGGGAGGACGTCGATTGCAACTAATGAAAAACTGTTTTTT. This translates into CASTSGRTSIATNEKLFF. The variable domain in full, completed from reference TRBV27 and TRBJ1-4, reads EAQVTQNPRYLITVTGKKLTVTCSQNMNHEYMSWYRQDPGLGLRQIYYSMNVEVTDKGDVPEGYKVSRKEKRNFPLILESPSPNQTSLYFCASTSGRTSIATNEKLFFGSGTQLSVL.

The V and J genes are TRBV5-1 and TRBJ2-5, with TRBD2 as a possible D gene (7 bases). V lost 0 bases and J lost 5, with 11 bases in between. From germline, CDR1 is SGHRS and CDR2 YFSETQ. The CDR3 consists of 14 residues. The DNA of the CDR3 is TGCGCCAGCAGCTTGGCGGGGGGCAAGGAGACCCAGTACTTC. It yields the protein CASSLAGGKETQYF.

The chain joins TRBV2 to TRBJ2-7; 7 nucleotides agree with TRBD1. The CDR3 is 14 amino acids. The V gene's germline CDR1 is SNHLY and CDR2 FYNNEI. The ends lost 8 bases at V and 3 bases at J; junction bases unmatched: 10. CDR3 coding DNA: TGTGCCAGCGGAACACAGGGGCTTTTCTACGAGCAGTACTTC. It yields the protein CASGTQGLFYEQYF.

The chain combines TRBV4-1 with TRBJ1-2; 7 bases agree with TRBD1. Per the germline V gene, CDR1 is MGHRA and CDR2 is YSYEKL. The CDR3 length is 15 residues. V lost 3 bases to trimming and J lost 7 bases; unmatched junction nucleotides: 11. CDR3: CASSHYNRGSAGYTF. The CDR3 DNA is TGCGCCAGCAGCCACTATAACAGGGGTAGTGCTGGCTACACCTTC.

V usage is TRBV5-5 and J usage is TRBJ2-7, with 10 bases aligning to TRBD1. The CDR3 is made up of 16 amino acids. CDR1 is SGHKS, CDR2 YYEKEE, per germline (reference sequence). V lost 9 bases and J lost 2; bases outside the gene matches: 14. CDR3 protein: CATRIVGTGATYEQYF. The CDR3 DNA is TGTGCCACCCGTATCGTTGGGACAGGGGCCACCTACGAGCAGTACTTC. Based on the CDR3 plus reference TRBV5-5 and TRBJ2-7, the full variable domain is DAGVTQSPTHLIKTRGQQVTLRCSPISGHKSVSWYQQVLGQGPQFIFQYYEKEERGRGNFPDRFSARQFPNYSSELNVNALLLGDSALYLCATRIVGTGATYEQYFGPGTRLTVT.

This clone was detected a few times. The chain employs TRBV7-9 and TRBJ1-2; the D gene is possibly TRBD1 (6 bases). Germline CDR1 is SEHNR and CDR2 is FQNEAQ (reference sequence). V was cut by 1 base and J by 2 bases, with 14 bases left in between. This CDR3 is built from 16 residues. CDR3 residues: CASSLGGQLLNYGYTF. DNA for the CDR3: TGTGCCAGCAGCTTAGGTGGACAGTTATTAAACTATGGCTACACCTTC.

The rearrangement uses TRBV19 and TRBJ1-2; 8 bases match TRBD1. V shed 10 bases, J shed 0 bases, and the junction held 10 bases outside the gene matches. The CDR3 is 15 amino acids. Germline assignment: CDR1 LNHDA and CDR2 SQIVND (reference sequence). Here the CDR3 reads CATQLDRESNYGYTF. The CDR3 DNA reads as TGTGCCACCCAATTGGACAGGGAGTCTAACTATGGCTACACCTTC.

V is TRBV29-1 and J is TRBJ2-3; 13 nucleotides agree with TRBD2. Trimming cost V 7 bases and J 6 bases; bases outside gene matches: 22. The germline CDR1 and CDR2 sequences are SQVTM and ANQGSEA. This CDR3 comprises 19 residues. The chain's CDR3 is CSAHSDGTSGGGGCDTQYF. Here the CDR3 DNA reads TGCAGCGCCCATTCGGACGGAACTAGCGGGGGGGGTGGATGCGATACGCAGTATTTT.